Presented here are 28 T cell receptor beta chains from one specimen sequenced in a study of blood T cell repertoires in COVID-19. TCRdb's copy holds only in-frame clones and misses some; the assay was immunoSEQ multiplex PCR. The data show nearly 300,000 clones, around 84% seen once. Material: peripheral blood. These receptor sequences come from a human donor with COVID-19, enrolled during active disease. The donor label of this sample is uncertain.

The chain joins TRBV14 to TRBJ2-5; 7 nucleotides align to TRBD2. With V trimmed by 1 base and J by 5 bases, 10 bases remained unmatched. The CDR3 is 16 amino acids. The V gene's germline CDR1 is SGHDN and CDR2 FVKESK. The CDR3 region is CASSQVSGGRGETQYF. Here the CDR3 DNA reads TGTGCCAGCAGCCAAGTATCGGGAGGCCGGGGGGAGACCCAGTACTTC.

This clone showed up just once. Its ends do not fully match the called genes, so a read error is possible. The chain recombines TRBV7-9 with TRBJ2-1; D perhaps matches TRBD2 (6 bases). The length of the CDR3 is 11 residues. Germline CDR1 is SEHNR and CDR2 is FQNEAQ (reference sequence). For the CDR3, the DNA is TGCGGGGCTAGCGATACGAATGAGCAGTTCTTC. Translated: CGASDTNEQFF.

The chain employs TRBV2 and TRBJ1-4; D possibly corresponds to TRBD1 (5 bases). Germline lookup yields CDR1 SNHLY and CDR2 FYNNEI. CDR3 size: 14 residues. Trimming stripped 5 bases from V and 5 bases from J, with 12 bases between. CDR3 sequence (DNA): TGTGCCAGCAGTACCGGGGGAGAAAATGAAAAACTGTTTTTT. It is translated as CASSTGGENEKLFF.

The chain has TRBV6-5 and TRBJ2-4; D might be TRBD2 (6 bases). Germline V gene lookup returns CDR1 MNHEY and CDR2 SVGAGI. CDR3 length: 16 amino acids. The germline V and J ends were trimmed by 3 bases and 0 bases, with 12 bases remaining between them. CDR3 residues: CASSYRGSGAKNIQYF. CDR3 sequence (DNA): TGTGCCAGCAGTTATAGGGGTAGCGGAGCCAAAAACATTCAGTACTTC.

This clone was seen only once. The rearrangement uses TRBV12-5 and TRBJ1-1; 9 positions agree with TRBD1. The V gene's germline CDR1 is LGHNT and CDR2 FRNRAP. This CDR3 region has 14 residues. The J segment lost 4 bases and the V segment lost 5 bases, leaving 5 bases of the junction unmatched. The CDR3 nucleotides read TGTGCTAGTGGTATAACGACAGGGGGCACTGAAGCTTTCTTT. It yields the protein CASGITTGGTEAFF. Combining the CDR3 with reference TRBV12-5 and TRBJ1-1 gives the whole variable domain DARVTQTPRHKVTEMGQEVTMRCQPILGHNTVFWYRQTMMQGLELLAYFRNRAPLDDSGMPKDRFSAEMPDATLATLKIQPSEPRDSAVYFCASGITTGGTEAFFGQGTRLTVV.

The count of this clone is one. This chain links TRBV2 with TRBJ1-1, with D possibly TRBD1 on 6 matching bases. The germline V gene has CDR1 SNHLY and CDR2 FYNNEI. This CDR3 spans 12 amino acids. V lost 9 bases and J 1 base, leaving 9 bases between the germline ends. The chain's CDR3 is CARVDRNTEAFF. The CDR3 region has the DNA TGTGCCAGGGTGGACAGGAACACTGAAGCTTTCTTT.

This clone occurred once. V and J are TRBV27 and TRBJ1-2; 9 bases agree with TRBD1. The junction had 7 bases not matched to a gene; V was cut back by 4 bases and J by 4 bases. Germline lookup yields CDR1 MNHEY and CDR2 SMNVEV (reference sequence). The CDR3 consists of 15 residues. The CDR3 region has the DNA TGTGCCAGCAGTTCCATCGGACAGGGGATCTATGGCTACACCTTC. It translates to CASSSIGQGIYGYTF.

The J gene is TRBJ2-7, the V gene TRBV5-1; the match to TRBD2 covers 11 bases. The CDR3 is 14 residues long. Germline assignment: CDR1 SGHRS and CDR2 YFSETQ. Trimming took 7 bases from V and 5 from J; bases not matched to a gene: 8. The CDR3 here is CASGPTSGSNEQYF. Written as DNA, the CDR3 is TGCGCCAGCGGACCTACTAGCGGGAGCAACGAGCAGTACTTC.

This clone was detected ten times or more. J is TRBJ2-7 and V is TRBV7-2; 7 bases align to TRBD2. V lost 4 bases and J lost 2; bases outside the gene matches: 5. The CDR3 totals 14 residues. CDR1 is SGHTA, CDR2 FQGNSA, per germline. The CDR3 DNA follows: TGTGCCAGCAGCTCAATTAGCGGGCCCTACGAGCAGTACTTC. This encodes CASSSISGPYEQYF. The full variable domain, with the rest looked up from reference TRBV7-2 and TRBJ2-7, is GAGVSQSPSNKVTEKGKDVELRCDPISGHTALYWYRQSLGQGLEFLIYFQGNSAPDKSGLPSDRFSAERTGGSVSTLTIQRTQQEDSAVYLCASSSISGPYEQYFGPGTRLTVT.

The V gene is TRBV6-5, the J gene TRBJ1-2, with D perhaps matching TRBD1 (6 bases). Trimming removed 6 bases from V and 7 bases from J, with 18 bases in between. This CDR3 region has 14 residues. CDR1 is MNHEY and CDR2 is SVGAGI in the germline V gene. CDR3 bases: TGTGCCAGCAGCCAGGACAGCGACCTCGGTGGCTACACCTTC. It codes for CASSQDSDLGGYTF.

J is TRBJ2-7 and V is TRBV6-2 or TRBV6-3, with 7 positions matching TRBD2. After removal of 2 bases from V and 6 bases from J, the junction contained 4 bases not matched to a gene. This CDR3 has 13 residues. From germline, CDR1 is MNHEY and CDR2 SVGEGT. In DNA form, the CDR3 reads TGTGCCAGCAGTTACATGGGGGGGGGCGAGCAGTACTTC. This sequence encodes CASSYMGGGEQYF.

The V and J genes are TRBV3-1 (or the pseudogene TRBV3-2) and TRBJ2-2; a weak D match, TRBD2 (6 bases). Germline loops: CDR1 LGHDT, CDR2 YNNKEL (reference sequence). Trimming cost V 3 bases and J 6 bases, with 11 bases left between them. The CDR3 extends over 14 amino acids. CDR3 nucleotides: TGTGCCAGCAGCCATTTGTCGGGGGCCGGGGAGCTGTTTTTT. Its translation: CASSHLSGAGELFF.

The CDR3 sequence is CASSYSRETQYF. The CDR3 DNA reads as TGTGCCAGCAGTTACAGCCGGGAGACCCAGTACTTC. The rearrangement joins TRBV6-5 to TRBJ2-5; no reliable D call. The V gene's germline CDR1 is MNHEY and CDR2 SVGAGI. This CDR3 has 12 amino acids. The ends were cut back, 2 bases at V and 5 bases at J, with 6 bases in the middle.

The rearrangement joins TRBV7-9 to TRBJ2-7, with D possibly TRBD1 on 5 matching bases. This CDR3 has 16 residues. Per the germline V gene, CDR1 is SEHNR and CDR2 is FQNEAQ (reference sequence). Trimming took off 0 bases at V and 0 bases at J, with 12 bases between the two ends. CDR3 in amino acids: CASSLASQASSYEQYF. In nucleotides, the CDR3 is TGTGCCAGCAGCTTAGCGTCACAGGCGAGCTCCTACGAGCAGTACTTC.

The rearrangement joins TRBV27 to TRBJ2-1, with 10 bases aligning to TRBD1. The trim removed 6 bases at V and 7 bases at J, leaving 6 bases unmatched. The CDR3 is 14 amino acids. Looked up from germline, CDR1 is MNHEY and CDR2 is SMNVEV (reference sequence). The DNA for the CDR3 is TGTGCCAGCAGCAGGGACAGGGGTACGAATGAGCAGTTCTTC. This translates into CASSRDRGTNEQFF.

This clone was detected many times. The chain links TRBV27 to TRBJ2-7, with D maybe TRBD1 (6 bases). CDR1 and CDR2 (germline): MNHEY, SMNVEV (reference sequence). V gave up 2 bases and J gave up 2 bases, with 10 bases separating them. The CDR3 loop spans 14 amino acids. The CDR3 here is CASSLLDSPYEQYF. As DNA, the CDR3 is TGTGCCAGCAGTTTACTGGACAGTCCCTACGAGCAGTACTTC.

This clone was observed once. The chain is built from TRBV15 and TRBJ1-1; D uncertain. Germline CDR1 is LNHNV and CDR2 is YYDKDF (reference sequence). The CDR3 extends over 16 amino acids. The V end was cut by 3 bases, the J end by 3 bases, with 17 bases between. CDR3 in DNA: TGTGCCACCAGCAGTAATCTTGTTGGGAGGGACACTGAAGCTTTCTTT. Translation: CATSSNLVGRDTEAFF.

The genes are TRBV2 and TRBJ2-1; tentatively, D is TRBD1 (6 bases). The CDR3 totals 15 residues. Trimming removed 9 bases from V and 3 bases from J, with 18 bases in between. Per the germline V gene, CDR1 is SNHLY and CDR2 is FYNNEI. The CDR3 DNA reads TGTGCCAGTGGCCCAGGGGACCTGGTCTACAATGAGCAGTTCTTC. This codes for CASGPGDLVYNEQFF.

The chain joins TRBV12-5 to TRBJ2-7, with 7 bases fitting TRBD1. The J segment lost 3 bases and the V segment lost 4 bases, leaving 3 bases of the junction unmatched. Germline loops: CDR1 LGHNT, CDR2 FRNRAP. The CDR3 has 13 residues. The CDR3 DNA follows: TGTGCTAGTGGTTCAGGACAGGACTACGAGCAGTACTTC. This sequence encodes CASGSGQDYEQYF.

This clone was observed a few times. J is TRBJ2-3 and V is TRBV5-4; 10 bases are a match to TRBD2. The CDR3 has 17 amino acids. CDR1 and CDR2 (germline): SGHNT, YYREEE (reference sequence). Losses at the gene ends were 0 bases for V and 3 bases for J; bases not matched to a gene: 7. The CDR3 reads CASSLGAASGSTDTQYF. Written as DNA, the CDR3 is TGTGCCAGCAGCTTGGGGGCGGCTAGCGGGAGTACAGATACGCAGTATTTT.

The V call is TRBV27, the J call TRBJ2-5; 8 nucleotides line up with TRBD1. The length of the CDR3 is 16 residues. CDR1 and CDR2 (germline): MNHEY, SMNVEV (reference sequence). Trimming took 4 bases from V and 4 from J; bases not matched to a gene: 11. The CDR3 is CASSSQVRGLAETQYF. DNA of the CDR3: TGTGCCAGCAGTTCCCAAGTCAGGGGGCTAGCAGAGACCCAGTACTTC.

The chain has TRBV28 and TRBJ2-3; a possible D gene is TRBD2 (6 bases). Germline values: CDR1 MDHEN, CDR2 SYDVKM. The CDR3 has 12 residues. Deletions cut 6 bases from V and 11 bases from J, with 15 bases between. CDR3 DNA sequence: TGTGCCAGCAGAATCCCGGGAGCCAGGCAGTATTTT. Translation gives CASRIPGARQYF.

The chain couples TRBV11-2 to TRBJ2-7; D is possibly TRBD1 (6 bases). Germline CDR1 SGHAT, CDR2 FQNNGV. The CDR3 has 16 residues. Trimming removed 1 base at V and 4 bases at J, with 17 bases between. The CDR3 sequence: CASSLGGGGGWYEQYF. The CDR3 DNA reads as TGTGCCAGCAGCTTAGGGGGTGGGGGCGGATGGTACGAGCAGTACTTC.

This clone is a singleton in its sample. The rearrangement links TRBV3-1 (or the pseudogene TRBV3-2) to TRBJ1-6; TRBD1 matches 7 bases. In germline, CDR1 is LGHDT, CDR2 YNNKEL (reference sequence). The J segment lost 14 bases and the V segment lost 1 base, leaving 14 bases of the junction unmatched. The CDR3 loop spans 16 amino acids. The DNA of the CDR3 is TGTGCCAGCAGCCAAGTCCTACAGGGGCCCAGGGGGTCCCTCCACTTT. Its translation: CASSQVLQGPRGSLHF.

The chain carries TRBV18 and TRBJ2-7, with 8 bases that match TRBD1. The germline V gene encodes CDR1 KGHSH and CDR2 LQKENI. V lost 4 bases to trimming and J lost 5 bases; unmatched junction nucleotides: 7. This CDR3 region has 14 residues. CDR3 amino acids: CASSLETGAHEQYF. In DNA, the CDR3 is TGTGCCAGCTCACTAGAGACAGGGGCCCACGAGCAGTACTTC.

V is TRBV25-1 and J is TRBJ2-1, with 10 nucleotides matching TRBD2. CDR3 length: 11 amino acids. The germline V gene has CDR1 MGHDK and CDR2 SYGVNS. V was clipped by 4 bases and J by 12 bases; unmatched bases: 0. In DNA, the CDR3 is TGTGCCAGCAGTGGGACTAGCGGGCAGTTCTTC. This encodes CASSGTSGQFF.

The chain combines TRBV7-2 with TRBJ2-1, with 9 bases that match TRBD2. There are 16 residues in the CDR3. Germline loops: CDR1 SGHTA, CDR2 FQGNSA. V was clipped by 0 bases and J by 4 bases; unmatched bases: 4. In DNA, the CDR3 is TGTGCCAGCAGCTTAGCGGTTCTAGCGGGATACAATGAGCAGTTCTTC. This sequence encodes CASSLAVLAGYNEQFF.

The chain uses TRBV20-1 and TRBJ2-7; possible D gene TRBD2, 6 bases. The V gene lost 3 bases and the J gene lost 4 bases, with 13 bases spanning the gap. Germline V gene data show CDR1 as DFQATT and CDR2 as SNEGSKA (reference sequence). The CDR3 totals 13 residues. The CDR3, as DNA: TGCAGTGCTAGTGGTAGGGAGGAATACGAGCAGTACTTC. This encodes CSASGREEYEQYF.